This TCR beta chain was captured in a study of blood T cell repertoires in COVID-19. This clone appeared a few times. Libraries were prepared by immunoSEQ multiplex PCR; TCRdb keeps only in-frame clonotypes and omits some of them. The sample contains some 490,000 clones, roughly nine tenths of which appear only once. The CDR3 runs 14 residues. Trimming removed 6 bases from V and 1 base from J, with 10 bases in between. Germline lookup yields CDR1 MDHEN and CDR2 SYDVKM. This chain connects TRBV28 to TRBJ1-5, with a weak D call TRBD1 (6 bases). Sequenced input: PBMCs or T cells enriched from blood (not recorded which). The sequence was obtained from a woman aged 55-70 years who had recovered from COVID-19. CDR3 in amino acids: CASRGARSNQPQHF. The CDR3 region has the DNA TGTGCCAGCAGGGGGGCGCGGAGCAATCAGCCCCAGCATTTT.